This TCR beta chain stems from a study of early T cells in non-severe SARS-CoV-2 infection. Between the trimmed V and J ends, which lost 5 bases and 5 bases, there was a span of 22 bases. Germline CDR1 SGHAT, CDR2 FQNNGV. This CDR3 comprises 16 residues. TCRdb called the 5' RACE reads again in MiXCR, with one record for every CDR3 protein. The sample consists of tens of thousands of distinct CDR3 sequences, 8.5% to 10% of them appearing once. This TCR derives from an adult who was a healthcare worker with PCR-confirmed SARS-CoV-2 infection or an uninfected control (not recorded which). This chain connects TRBV11-2 to TRBJ2-7; TRBD1 is a possible D gene (6 bases). The material was whole blood, obtained at baseline. The CDR3 is CASSLGGTRVEDEQYF. CDR3 bases: TGTGCCAGCAGCCTAGGGGGAACGAGGGTCGAGGACGAGCAGTACTTC.